This T cell receptor (beta chain) was recorded in a study of blood T cell repertoires in COVID-19. The data were produced by immunoSEQ multiplex PCR, yet TCRdb's version contains in-frame clones alone and is incomplete. This sample has roughly 150,000 clones, with approximately 79% found just once. Deletions cut 2 bases from V and 7 bases from J, with 20 bases between. From germline, CDR1 is MNHNS and CDR2 SASEGT. The CDR3 runs 16 residues. Sequenced material: PBMCs or T cells enriched from blood (not recorded which). The TCR was taken from an older woman in a cohort exposed to, infected with or recovered from COVID-19 (not recorded which). The gene calls are TRBV6-1 and TRBJ1-2; D remains ambiguous. CDR3 sequence: CASSEHPWATATGYTF. As DNA, the CDR3 is TGTGCCAGCAGTGAACATCCATGGGCCACGGCGACTGGCTACACCTTC.